Sequencing of this T cell receptor beta chain was carried out in a study of T cells after yellow fever vaccination. Germline CDR1 is ENHRY and CDR2 is SYGVKD. Germline trimming cut 3 bases from V and 6 bases from J; bases unmatched to any gene: 10. The CDR3 consists of 16 residues. TCRdb re-called the 5' RACE reads with MiXCR, one entry per CDR3 protein. The table has around 590,000 distinct CDR3 sequences, about 12% seen once. This sequence originates from a man aged 25 to 45 who received the YFV17D yellow fever vaccine. The chain employs TRBV10-3 and TRBJ2-2; 7 bases are a match to TRBD2. The material sequenced was PBMCs, taken on the day of the yellow fever booster vaccination. The chain's CDR3 is CAISDPGLIGAGELFF. The CDR3, as DNA: TGTGCCATCAGTGATCCGGGACTAATAGGCGCCGGGGAGCTGTTTTTT.